These T cell receptor beta chains were read from a single sample in a study of blood T cell repertoires in COVID-19. TCRdb's table, derived via immunoSEQ multiplex PCR, lists solely in-frame clones and lacks some. The repertoire holds 200,000 to 250,000 clones, with about 87% as singletons. Specimen: PBMCs or T cells enriched from blood (not recorded which). These receptors originate from a young man with acute COVID-19. CDR3s include the opening cysteine and the closing phenylalanine or tryptophan. Each record gives: V gene, clone size, D gene, J gene, CDR3 DNA, CDR3 protein. The D gene is left open where the match is weak. Clone size is stated in some rows and not others, as once, few, many or a class when expanded.

>TRBV5-4|-|TRBD2|TRBJ2-5
TGTGCCAGCAGCTCTCCTGGACTAGCAAAGAGAGAGACCCAGTACTTC
CASSSPGLAKRETQYF
>TRBV4-1|-|-|TRBJ2-2
TGCGCCAGCAGCCAAGGCAGTCTGAACACCGGGGAGCTGTTTTTT
CASSQGSLNTGELFF
>TRBV6-1|once|-|TRBJ2-5
TGTGCCAGCAGTGAAAGCTACCAAGAGACCCAGTACTTC
CASSESYQETQYF
>TRBV5-5|-|-|TRBJ2-7
TGTGCCAGCAGCTTGGTGGGGCAGACCTACGAGCAGTACTTC
CASSLVGQTYEQYF
>TRBV7-9|-|TRBD1|TRBJ1-5
TGTGCCAGCAGTCCAGGGGGCGCAGGGCAGCCCCAGCATTTT
CASSPGGAGQPQHF
>TRBV10-1|-|TRBD1|TRBJ1-5
TGCGCCAGCAGTTCCGGACAGGGGGCTAATCAGCCCCAGCATTTT
CASSSGQGANQPQHF
>TRBV28|-|TRBD1|TRBJ2-4
TGTGCCATCAAAACAGGGGGCCGGGACATTCAGTACTTC
CAIKTGGRDIQYF
>TRBV15|-|TRBD2|TRBJ2-2
TGTGCCACCAGCAGAGTAACCAGCGGGAGCGAAGTTACCGGGGAGCTGTTTTTT
CATSRVTSGSEVTGELFF
>TRBV27|-|-|TRBJ1-1
TGTGCCAGCAGTTCCTACACTGAAGCTTTCTTT
CASSSYTEAFF
>TRBV21-1|-|-|TRBJ2-5
TGTGCCAGCAGCAGAGGGACTGACCGGAGCGGAGGGGAGACCCAGTACTTC
CASSRGTDRSGGETQYF
>TRBV5-1|-|TRBD1|TRBJ2-1
TGCGCCAGCAGCTTCCCGGGACAGACCTACAATGAGCAGTTCTTC
CASSFPGQTYNEQFF
>TRBV11-2|once|TRBD1|TRBJ2-7
TGTGCCAGCAGCACCCTTCGGACAGGGAGCACCTACGAGCAGTACTTC
CASSTLRTGSTYEQYF
>TRBV19|-|-|TRBJ1-2
TGTGCCAGTAGTTTAGGGGTCGAGGATGGCTACACCTTC
CASSLGVEDGYTF
>TRBV6-1|-|-|TRBJ2-7
TGTGCCAGCAGTGACCTCGTACCCGGCAGGGACAAGACCTACGAGCAGTACTTC
CASSDLVPGRDKTYEQYF
>TRBV5-8|-|-|TRBJ2-7
TGTGCCAGCAGCCCACTAATTAGGGGGTACTTC
CASSPLIRGYF
>TRBV6-2/TRBV6-3|-|-|TRBJ1-2
TGTGCCAGCAGTTCCTCGGAGGACTATGGCTACACCTTC
CASSSSEDYGYTF